This TCR beta chain was captured by sequencing in a study of OX40 agonist ivuxolimab in advanced cancers. Turning to the study itself: The drug used for patients, ivuxolimab, was an agonistic anti-OX40 (CD134) antibody. Study outcomes and limitations: Partial responders dosed at 0.1-3.0 mg/kg displayed clonal expansion ranking among the lowest.

Data came from immunoSEQ multiplex PCR; TCRdb stores just in-frame clones and leaves some out. The sample lists roughly 56,000 clones, around 84% occurring once. This clone has more than one count but fewer than ten. Its antigen remains unknown. Trimming shortened V by 3 bases and J by 5 bases, and 8 bases separated the two germline ends. Germline-derived CDR1 and CDR2 are LGHNT and FRNRAP. The CDR3 sequence is 13 residues long. The source was CD4+ or CD8+ T cells sorted from blood, collected in a trial of the OX40 agonist ivuxolimab. This receptor was identified in an adult with an advanced solid tumor such as melanoma, head and neck, liver or kidney cancer. This chain connects TRBV12-5 to TRBJ2-1; no reliable D call. The CDR3 bases are TGTGCTAGTGGTTTCTATAGCCACAATGAGCAGTTCTTC. Translation: CASGFYSHNEQFF.